This TCR beta chain was documented in a study of T cells in Graves' hyperthyroidism and ophthalmopathy. TCR beta CDR3 regions were amplified from RNA. When the TCR CDR3 underwent first-round RT-PCR, the HTBI primer set was used. Using its own MiXCR run on the multiplex PCR reads, TCRdb lists one record per CDR3 protein. The sample yields about 480,000 distinct CDR3 sequences, 13% to 15% seen once. The V segment lost 1 base and the J segment 11 bases; nucleotides outside the gene matches: 27. The length of the CDR3 is 21 residues. CDR1 and CDR2 (germline): LGHDT, YNNKEL (reference sequence). The chain employs TRBV3-1 and TRBJ2-1, with 9 bases lining up with TRBD2. This TCR came from a woman aged 18-35 years with Graves' hyperthyroidism. The sample comprised blood. The CDR3 nucleotides read TGTGCCAGCAGCCAAGTCACAGGGTGGGCTAGCGGGACGGTGGGCCCAATCAAGCAGTTCTTC. Protein sequence: CASSQVTGWASGTVGPIKQFF.